This is a list of T cell receptor beta chains from one sample in a study of T cell clones after liver transplantation. Libraries were prepared by immunoSEQ multiplex PCR; TCRdb keeps only in-frame clonotypes and omits some of them. The data hold around 76,000 clones, with about 80% observed a single time. The sample here was CD4+ T cells from blood, taken 12 months after liver transplant. The receptors stem from a human patient who received a liver transplant. Some T cells may have originated in the graft donor. Both conserved end residues are part of each CDR3. Each record gives: CDR3 length, J gene, V gene, D gene, clone size, CDR3 DNA, CDR3 protein. D genes are given only for firm matches. The size entry is marked missing in some rows and otherwise reads once, few, many or a size class.

cdr3_length: 15; j_call: TRBJ2-1; v_call: TRBV5-4; d_call: TRBD1; clone_size: NA; cdr3_nt: TGTGCCAGCAGCTTACAGGGGTCGCCAAACAATGAGCAGTTCTTC; cdr3_aa: CASSLQGSPNNEQFF
cdr3_length: 16; j_call: TRBJ2-1; v_call: TRBV2; d_call: NA; clone_size: NA; cdr3_nt: TGTGCCAGCAGTGAAGCGCTTGGGGGGACGGTCAATGAGCAGTTCTTC; cdr3_aa: CASSEALGGTVNEQFF
cdr3_length: 15; j_call: TRBJ2-3; v_call: TRBV19; d_call: TRBD1; clone_size: NA; cdr3_nt: TGTGCCAGTAGTCGGGACAGGGTCCGATCAGATACGCAGTATTTT; cdr3_aa: CASSRDRVRSDTQYF
cdr3_length: 13; j_call: TRBJ2-3; v_call: TRBV28; d_call: TRBD2; clone_size: NA; cdr3_nt: TGTGCCAGCAGTTCCCTGCGGGGGGCGGGGGCGAATTTT; cdr3_aa: CASSSLRGAGANF
cdr3_length: 16; j_call: TRBJ2-2; v_call: TRBV18; d_call: NA; clone_size: medium-sized; cdr3_nt: TGTGCCAGCTCAGGCCGGGGGCCCGAAGGCACCGGGGAGCTGTTTTTT; cdr3_aa: CASSGRGPEGTGELFF
cdr3_length: 14; j_call: TRBJ2-5; v_call: TRBV11-2; d_call: NA; clone_size: NA; cdr3_nt: TGTGCCAGCAGCGCCCGACGGAATCAAGAGACCCAGTACTTC; cdr3_aa: CASSARRNQETQYF
cdr3_length: 15; j_call: TRBJ1-5; v_call: TRBV6-5; d_call: TRBD1; clone_size: NA; cdr3_nt: TGTGCCAGCAGTTACCAGGGGGGTAGCAATCAGCCCCAGCATTTT; cdr3_aa: CASSYQGGSNQPQHF
cdr3_length: 14; j_call: TRBJ2-7; v_call: TRBV7-8; d_call: NA; clone_size: NA; cdr3_nt: TGTGCCAGCTCACCCCAGGGTGAACTCTACGAGCAGTACTTC; cdr3_aa: CASSPQGELYEQYF
cdr3_length: 15; j_call: TRBJ2-7; v_call: TRBV4-2; d_call: TRBD2; clone_size: NA; cdr3_nt: TGTGCCAGCAGCCCAGGGCGGGAGGCGATCTACGAGCAGTACTTC; cdr3_aa: CASSPGREAIYEQYF
cdr3_length: 12; j_call: TRBJ1-2; v_call: TRBV28; d_call: NA; clone_size: once; cdr3_nt: TGTGCCAGCACTAGGCTGCGGGATGGCTACACCTTC; cdr3_aa: CASTRLRDGYTF
cdr3_length: 13; j_call: TRBJ1-2; v_call: TRBV10-3; d_call: NA; clone_size: NA; cdr3_nt: TGTGCCATCAACTTAGGACCGAGCTATGGCTACACCTTC; cdr3_aa: CAINLGPSYGYTF
cdr3_length: 13; j_call: TRBJ2-5; v_call: TRBV6-1; d_call: NA; clone_size: NA; cdr3_nt: TGTGCCAGCAGCCCGGGGGTCCAAGAGACCCAGTACTTC; cdr3_aa: CASSPGVQETQYF
cdr3_length: 13; j_call: TRBJ1-1; v_call: TRBV29-1; d_call: NA; clone_size: once; cdr3_nt: TGCAGCGTTGCGGACAGACTGAACACTGAAGCTTTCTTT; cdr3_aa: CSVADRLNTEAFF
cdr3_length: 11; j_call: TRBJ1-1; v_call: TRBV20-1; d_call: NA; clone_size: NA; cdr3_nt: TGCAGTGCTAGAGGAAGGACTGAAGCTTTCTTT; cdr3_aa: CSARGRTEAFF
cdr3_length: 16; j_call: TRBJ2-1; v_call: TRBV6-1; d_call: NA; clone_size: NA; cdr3_nt: TGTGCCAGCAGTGATTTCTTCTCGACAGCCTACAATGAGCAGTTCTTC; cdr3_aa: CASSDFFSTAYNEQFF
cdr3_length: 16; j_call: TRBJ2-1; v_call: TRBV5-1; d_call: TRBD2; clone_size: few; cdr3_nt: TGCGCCAGCAGCCGACTGGGGCGTTCGGGGGGCAATGAGCAGTTCTTC; cdr3_aa: CASSRLGRSGGNEQFF
cdr3_length: 17; j_call: TRBJ2-3; v_call: TRBV13; d_call: TRBD2; clone_size: few; cdr3_nt: TGTGCCAGCAGCTTAAGGCTAGCGGGAGGAGTGTTAGATACGCAGTATTTT; cdr3_aa: CASSLRLAGGVLDTQYF
cdr3_length: 18; j_call: TRBJ2-7; v_call: TRBV27; d_call: TRBD2; clone_size: NA; cdr3_nt: TGTGCCAGCAGTTTCCGGACTAGCGGGAGGCCCTCCCTCTACGAGCAGTACTTC; cdr3_aa: CASSFRTSGRPSLYEQYF
cdr3_length: 16; j_call: TRBJ1-1; v_call: TRBV11-2; d_call: NA; clone_size: NA; cdr3_nt: TGTGCCAGCAGCTTCCAGGGGACGAACCTGAACACTGAAGCTTTCTTT; cdr3_aa: CASSFQGTNLNTEAFF
cdr3_length: 16; j_call: TRBJ2-7; v_call: TRBV27; d_call: NA; clone_size: NA; cdr3_nt: TGTGCCAGCAGTACCTCGGTCGGGCGTTTATCCTACGAGCAGTACTTC; cdr3_aa: CASSTSVGRLSYEQYF
cdr3_length: 14; j_call: TRBJ2-7; v_call: TRBV6-5; d_call: TRBD2; clone_size: NA; cdr3_nt: TGTGCCAGCAGTTCTAGCGGGAGTCGAATCGAGCAGTACTTC; cdr3_aa: CASSSSGSRIEQYF
cdr3_length: 14; j_call: TRBJ2-5; v_call: TRBV2; d_call: NA; clone_size: once; cdr3_nt: TGTGCCAGCACCTCTAAGAGGGGGAGCGAGACCCAGTACTTC; cdr3_aa: CASTSKRGSETQYF
cdr3_length: 14; j_call: TRBJ1-1; v_call: TRBV29-1; d_call: NA; clone_size: few; cdr3_nt: TGCAGCGTTGCCTGGGGATCTACGAACACTGAAGCTTTCTTT; cdr3_aa: CSVAWGSTNTEAFF
cdr3_length: 15; j_call: TRBJ2-7; v_call: TRBV10-1; d_call: TRBD1; clone_size: medium-sized; cdr3_nt: TGCGCCAGCAGCGATACCGGGACAGGGATCCACGAGCAGTACTTC; cdr3_aa: CASSDTGTGIHEQYF
cdr3_length: 16; j_call: TRBJ2-1; v_call: TRBV5-1; d_call: TRBD2; clone_size: NA; cdr3_nt: TGCGCCAGCAGCTCATTAGGGACTAGCGGGATAGATGAGCAGTTCTTC; cdr3_aa: CASSSLGTSGIDEQFF
cdr3_length: 14; j_call: TRBJ1-1; v_call: TRBV6-5; d_call: TRBD1; clone_size: NA; cdr3_nt: TGTGCCAGCAGTTACGGGACAGTGAACACTGAAGCTTTCTTT; cdr3_aa: CASSYGTVNTEAFF
cdr3_length: 11; j_call: TRBJ2-7; v_call: TRBV7-9; d_call: NA; clone_size: once; cdr3_nt: TGTGCCAGCAGCACTTCCTACGAGCAGTACTTC; cdr3_aa: CASSTSYEQYF
cdr3_length: 13; j_call: TRBJ1-4; v_call: TRBV7-2; d_call: NA; clone_size: few; cdr3_nt: TGTGCCAGCAGCTTACAGCCCAGTGAAAAACTGTTTTTT; cdr3_aa: CASSLQPSEKLFF
cdr3_length: 16; j_call: TRBJ2-1; v_call: TRBV4-3; d_call: NA; clone_size: NA; cdr3_nt: TGCGCCAGCAGCCCTGGAGCAGCGGCAACCTACAATGAGCAGTTCTTC; cdr3_aa: CASSPGAAATYNEQFF
cdr3_length: 12; j_call: TRBJ1-2; v_call: TRBV18; d_call: NA; clone_size: NA; cdr3_nt: TGTGCCAGCTCATCGGACACCTATGGCTACACCTTC; cdr3_aa: CASSSDTYGYTF
cdr3_length: 15; j_call: TRBJ1-2; v_call: TRBV11-2; d_call: NA; clone_size: NA; cdr3_nt: TGTGCCAGCAGCTTAGATCCGGGACCACTAGGTGGCTACACCTTC; cdr3_aa: CASSLDPGPLGGYTF
cdr3_length: 14; j_call: TRBJ1-1; v_call: TRBV2; d_call: NA; clone_size: NA; cdr3_nt: TGTGCCAGCAGTTATACAGGGCCGAGGGCTGAAGCTTTCTTT; cdr3_aa: CASSYTGPRAEAFF
cdr3_length: 16; j_call: TRBJ2-2; v_call: TRBV19; d_call: TRBD1; clone_size: NA; cdr3_nt: TGTGCCAGTAGTAAACCGGGACAGCTTAACACCGGGGAGCTGTTTTTT; cdr3_aa: CASSKPGQLNTGELFF
cdr3_length: 15; j_call: TRBJ2-6; v_call: TRBV11-1; d_call: NA; clone_size: once; cdr3_nt: TGTGCCAGCAGCTTACGGGGTGCTGGGGCCAACGTCCTGACTTTC; cdr3_aa: CASSLRGAGANVLTF
cdr3_length: 12; j_call: TRBJ1-1; v_call: TRBV27; d_call: NA; clone_size: NA; cdr3_nt: TGTGCCAGCAAGTCAGGGAACACTGAAGCTTTCTTT; cdr3_aa: CASKSGNTEAFF
cdr3_length: 15; j_call: TRBJ2-7; v_call: TRBV5-1; d_call: NA; clone_size: NA; cdr3_nt: TGCGCCAGCAGCTGGGGAGGGGGCCCCCCCTACGAGCAGTACTTC; cdr3_aa: CASSWGGGPPYEQYF
cdr3_length: 13; j_call: TRBJ1-5; v_call: TRBV5-6; d_call: NA; clone_size: NA; cdr3_nt: TGTGCCAGCAGCTTGAGAAGTAATCAGCCCCAGCATTTT; cdr3_aa: CASSLRSNQPQHF
cdr3_length: 18; j_call: TRBJ1-5; v_call: TRBV23-1; d_call: TRBD1; clone_size: NA; cdr3_nt: TGCGCCAGCAGTCAACCGGGACAGCGCTCAGAGTTAAATCAGCCCCAGCATTTT; cdr3_aa: CASSQPGQRSELNQPQHF
cdr3_length: 16; j_call: TRBJ2-7; v_call: TRBV5-4; d_call: NA; clone_size: NA; cdr3_nt: TGTGCCAGCAGCTCCGGCACTGGACGGGGAGACTACGAGCAGTACTTC; cdr3_aa: CASSSGTGRGDYEQYF
cdr3_length: 14; j_call: TRBJ2-1; v_call: TRBV19; d_call: TRBD2; clone_size: once; cdr3_nt: TGTGCCAGTAGTATTGTAGCGGGAGTTCATGAGCAGTTCTTC; cdr3_aa: CASSIVAGVHEQFF
cdr3_length: 14; j_call: TRBJ1-4; v_call: TRBV18; d_call: NA; clone_size: NA; cdr3_nt: TGTGCCAGCTCACCTCGGGCCTTTAATGAAAAACTGTTTTTT; cdr3_aa: CASSPRAFNEKLFF